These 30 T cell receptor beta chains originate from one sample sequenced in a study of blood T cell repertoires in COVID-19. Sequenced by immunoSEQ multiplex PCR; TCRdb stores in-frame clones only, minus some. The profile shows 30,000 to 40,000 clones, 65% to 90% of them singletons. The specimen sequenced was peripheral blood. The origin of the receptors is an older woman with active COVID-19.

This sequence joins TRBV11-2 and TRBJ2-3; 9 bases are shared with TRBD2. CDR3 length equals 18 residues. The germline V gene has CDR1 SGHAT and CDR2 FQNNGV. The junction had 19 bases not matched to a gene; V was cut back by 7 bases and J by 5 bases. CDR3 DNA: TGTGCCAGCAACCTCACCTCGCCCTGCGGGGGGGCCGTAGATACGCAGTATTTT. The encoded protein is CASNLTSPCGGAVDTQYF.

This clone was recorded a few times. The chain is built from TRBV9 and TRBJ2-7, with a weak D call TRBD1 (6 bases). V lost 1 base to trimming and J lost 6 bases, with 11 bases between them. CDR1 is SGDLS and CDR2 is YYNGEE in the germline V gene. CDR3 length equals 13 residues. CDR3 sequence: CASSVRTVGEQYF. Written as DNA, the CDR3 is TGTGCCAGCAGCGTACGGACAGTCGGCGAGCAGTACTTC.

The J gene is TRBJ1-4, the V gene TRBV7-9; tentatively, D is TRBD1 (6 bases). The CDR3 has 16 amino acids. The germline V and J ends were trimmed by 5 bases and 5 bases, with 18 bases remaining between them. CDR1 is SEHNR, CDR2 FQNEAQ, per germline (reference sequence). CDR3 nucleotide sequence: TGTGCCAGCAGCACAAATACTTGGGGGCCAAATGAAAAACTGTTTTTT. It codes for CASSTNTWGPNEKLFF.

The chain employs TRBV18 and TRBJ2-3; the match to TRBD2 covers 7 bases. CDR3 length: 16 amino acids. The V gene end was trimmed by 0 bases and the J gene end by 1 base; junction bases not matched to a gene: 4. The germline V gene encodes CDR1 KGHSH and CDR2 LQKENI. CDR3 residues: CASSPPASGRTDTQYF. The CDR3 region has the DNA TGTGCCAGCTCACCACCCGCTAGCGGTCGCACAGATACGCAGTATTTT.

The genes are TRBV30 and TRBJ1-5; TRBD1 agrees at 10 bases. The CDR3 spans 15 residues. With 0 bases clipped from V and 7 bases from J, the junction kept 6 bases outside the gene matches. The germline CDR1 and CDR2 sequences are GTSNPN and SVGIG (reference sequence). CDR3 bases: TGTGCCTGGAGTGTACGGGACAGGGGTTACCAGCCCCAGCATTTT. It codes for CAWSVRDRGYQPQHF.

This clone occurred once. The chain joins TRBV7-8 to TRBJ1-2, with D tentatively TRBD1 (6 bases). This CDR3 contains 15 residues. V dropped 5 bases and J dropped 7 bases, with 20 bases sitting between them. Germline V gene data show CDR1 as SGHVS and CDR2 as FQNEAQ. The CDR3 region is CASSEAGAGSRGYTF. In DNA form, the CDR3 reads TGTGCCAGCAGCGAAGCGGGGGCAGGTTCACGTGGCTACACCTTC.

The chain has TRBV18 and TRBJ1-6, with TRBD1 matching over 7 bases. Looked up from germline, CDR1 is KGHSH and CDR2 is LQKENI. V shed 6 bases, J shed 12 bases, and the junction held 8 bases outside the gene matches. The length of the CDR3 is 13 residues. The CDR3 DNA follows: TGTGCCAGCTCCTGGGACAGCCGGGAACCCCTCCACTTT. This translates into CASSWDSREPLHF. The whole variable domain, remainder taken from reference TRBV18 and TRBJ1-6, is NAGVMQNPRHLVRRRGQEARLRCSPMKGHSHVYWYRQLPEEGLKFMVYLQKENIIDESGMPKERFSAEFPKEGPSILRIQQVVRGDSAAYFCASSWDSREPLHFGNGTRLTVT.

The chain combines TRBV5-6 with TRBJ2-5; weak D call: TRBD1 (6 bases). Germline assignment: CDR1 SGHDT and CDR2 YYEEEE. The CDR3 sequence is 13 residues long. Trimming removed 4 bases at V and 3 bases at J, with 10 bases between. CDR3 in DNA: TGTGCCAGCAGCCGGAACAGGGAAGAGACCCAGTACTTC. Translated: CASSRNREETQYF.

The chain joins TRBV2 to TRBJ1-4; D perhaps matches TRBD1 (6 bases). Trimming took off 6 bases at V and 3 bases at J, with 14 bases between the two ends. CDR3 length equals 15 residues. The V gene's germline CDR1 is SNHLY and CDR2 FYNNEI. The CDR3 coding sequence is TGTGCCAGCAGGAACCTTGGACAGCCTAATGAAAAACTGTTTTTT. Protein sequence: CASRNLGQPNEKLFF.

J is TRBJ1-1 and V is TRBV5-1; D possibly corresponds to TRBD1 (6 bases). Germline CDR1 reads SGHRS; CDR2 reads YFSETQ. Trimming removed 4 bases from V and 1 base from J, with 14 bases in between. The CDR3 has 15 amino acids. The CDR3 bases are TGCGCCAGCAGCGCACAGGGAGCTCCGAACACTGAAGCTTTCTTT. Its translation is CASSAQGAPNTEAFF. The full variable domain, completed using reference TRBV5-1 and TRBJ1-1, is KAGVTQTPRYLIKTRGQQVTLSCSPISGHRSVSWYQQTPGQGLQFLFEYFSETQRNKGNFPGRFSGRQFSNSRSEMNVSTLELGDSALYLCASSAQGAPNTEAFFGQGTRLTVV.

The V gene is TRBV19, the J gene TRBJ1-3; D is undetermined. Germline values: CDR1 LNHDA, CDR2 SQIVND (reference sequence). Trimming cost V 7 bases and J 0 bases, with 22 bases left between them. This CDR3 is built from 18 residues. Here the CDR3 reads CASIQAGQTFYSGNTIYF. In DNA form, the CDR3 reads TGTGCCAGTATTCAGGCGGGCCAGACATTTTACTCTGGAAACACCATATATTTT.

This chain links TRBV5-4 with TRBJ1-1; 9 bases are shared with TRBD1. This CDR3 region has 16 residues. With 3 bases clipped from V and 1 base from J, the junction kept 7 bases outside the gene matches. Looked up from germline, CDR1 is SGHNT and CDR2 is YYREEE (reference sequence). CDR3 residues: CASSSMATGGNTEAFF. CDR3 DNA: TGTGCCAGCAGCTCAATGGCGACAGGGGGGAACACTGAAGCTTTCTTT. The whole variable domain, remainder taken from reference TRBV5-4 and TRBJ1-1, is ETGVTQSPTHLIKTRGQQVTLRCSSQSGHNTVSWYQQALGQGPQFIFQYYREEENGRGNFPPRFSGLQFPNYSSELNVNALELDDSALYLCASSSMATGGNTEAFFGQGTRLTVV.

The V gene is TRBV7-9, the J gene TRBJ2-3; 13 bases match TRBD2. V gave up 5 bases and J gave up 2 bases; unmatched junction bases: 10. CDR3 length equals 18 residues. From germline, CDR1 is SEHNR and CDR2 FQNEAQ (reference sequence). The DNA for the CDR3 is TGTGCCAGCAGCCTCGTCTCGGGGACTAGCGGGATCACAGATACGCAGTATTTT. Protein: CASSLVSGTSGITDTQYF. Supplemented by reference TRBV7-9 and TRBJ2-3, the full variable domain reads DTGVSQNPRHKITKRGQNVTFRCDPISEHNRLYWYRQTLGQGPEFLTYFQNEAQLEKSRLLSDRFSAERPKGSFSTLEIQRTEQGDSAMYLCASSLVSGTSGITDTQYFGPGTRLTVL.

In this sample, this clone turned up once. CDR3 sequence reads: CASSYTGNSNQPQHF. CDR3 nucleotides: TGTGCCAGCAGTTATACAGGGAATAGCAATCAGCCCCAGCATTTT. The chain recombines TRBV6-5 with TRBJ1-5; D possibly corresponds to TRBD1 (6 bases). Between the trimmed V and J ends, which lost 3 bases and 0 bases, there was a span of 9 bases. Per germline, CDR1 MNHEY and CDR2 SVGAGI. CDR3 length equals 15 residues.

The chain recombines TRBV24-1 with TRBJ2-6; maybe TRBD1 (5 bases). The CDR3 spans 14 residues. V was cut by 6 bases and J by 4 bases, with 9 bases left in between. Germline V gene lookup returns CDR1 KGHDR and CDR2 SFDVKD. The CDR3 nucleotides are TGTGCCACCAGTCCAGGGTACGGGGCCAACGTCCTGACTTTC. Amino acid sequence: CATSPGYGANVLTF.

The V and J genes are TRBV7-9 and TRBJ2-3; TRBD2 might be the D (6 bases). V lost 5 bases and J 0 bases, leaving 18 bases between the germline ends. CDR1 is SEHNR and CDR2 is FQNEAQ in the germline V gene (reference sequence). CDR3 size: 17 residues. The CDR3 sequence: CASSPLTSPASTDTQYF. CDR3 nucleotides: TGTGCCAGCAGCCCACTAACTAGCCCCGCAAGCACAGATACGCAGTATTTT.

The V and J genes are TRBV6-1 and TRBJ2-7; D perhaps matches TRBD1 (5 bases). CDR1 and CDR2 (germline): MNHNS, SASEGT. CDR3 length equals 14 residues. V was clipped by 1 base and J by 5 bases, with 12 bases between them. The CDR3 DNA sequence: TGTGCCAGCAGTGAAGTGGCAGGGTTCGACGAGCAGTACTTC. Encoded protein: CASSEVAGFDEQYF.

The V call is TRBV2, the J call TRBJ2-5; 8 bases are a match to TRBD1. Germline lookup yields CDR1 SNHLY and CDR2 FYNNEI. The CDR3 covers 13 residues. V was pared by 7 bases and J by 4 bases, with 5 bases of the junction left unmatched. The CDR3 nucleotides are TGTGCCAGCACCTCCGGGACAGGAGAGACCCAGTACTTC. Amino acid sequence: CASTSGTGETQYF.

The CDR3 sequence is CASSIGGLAGTYEQYF. The CDR3 region has the DNA TGTGCCAGTAGTATAGGGGGACTAGCGGGAACCTACGAGCAGTACTTC. The chain links TRBV19 to TRBJ2-7, with 13 bases that match TRBD2. V lost 1 base to trimming and J lost 2 bases; unmatched junction nucleotides: 2. From germline, CDR1 is LNHDA and CDR2 SQIVND (reference sequence). This CDR3 contains 16 residues.

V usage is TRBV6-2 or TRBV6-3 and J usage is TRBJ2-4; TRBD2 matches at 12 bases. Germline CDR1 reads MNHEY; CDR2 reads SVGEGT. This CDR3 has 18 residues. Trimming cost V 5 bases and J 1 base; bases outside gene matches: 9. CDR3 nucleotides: TGTGCCAGCAGTACCCCCCTAGCGGGAGGGCCCGCCAAAAACATTCAGTACTTC. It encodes CASSTPLAGGPAKNIQYF.

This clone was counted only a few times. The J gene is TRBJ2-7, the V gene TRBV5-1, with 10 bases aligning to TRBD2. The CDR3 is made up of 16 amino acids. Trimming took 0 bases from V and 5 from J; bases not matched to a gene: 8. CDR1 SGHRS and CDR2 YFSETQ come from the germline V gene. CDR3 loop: CASSLEASGSYNEQYF. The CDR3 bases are TGCGCCAGCAGCTTGGAAGCTAGCGGGAGTTACAACGAGCAGTACTTC.

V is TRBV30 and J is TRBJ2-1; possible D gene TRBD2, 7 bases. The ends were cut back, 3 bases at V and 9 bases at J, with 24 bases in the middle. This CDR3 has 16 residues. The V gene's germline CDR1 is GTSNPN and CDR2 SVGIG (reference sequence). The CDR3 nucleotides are TGTGCCTGGAGGCCACCCTGGGGGGGCGGTATAAGTGAGCAGTTCTTC. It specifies CAWRPPWGGGISEQFF.

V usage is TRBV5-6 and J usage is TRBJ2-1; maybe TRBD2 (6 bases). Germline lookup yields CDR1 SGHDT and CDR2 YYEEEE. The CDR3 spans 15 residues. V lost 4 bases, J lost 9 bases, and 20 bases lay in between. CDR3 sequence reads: CASSPGGIPQGEQFF. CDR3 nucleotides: TGTGCCAGCAGCCCGGGCGGGATCCCCCAAGGTGAGCAGTTCTTC.

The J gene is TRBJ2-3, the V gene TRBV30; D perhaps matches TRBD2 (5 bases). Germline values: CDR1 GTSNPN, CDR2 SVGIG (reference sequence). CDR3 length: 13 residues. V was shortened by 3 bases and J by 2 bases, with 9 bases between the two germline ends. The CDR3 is CAWSVDFTDTQYF. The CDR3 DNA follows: TGTGCCTGGAGCGTGGACTTCACAGATACGCAGTATTTT.

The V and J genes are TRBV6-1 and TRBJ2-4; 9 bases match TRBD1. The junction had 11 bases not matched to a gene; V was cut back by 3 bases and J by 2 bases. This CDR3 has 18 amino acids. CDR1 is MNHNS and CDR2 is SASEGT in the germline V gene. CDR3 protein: CASSEPLGQGLPKNIQYF. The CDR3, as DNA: TGTGCCAGCAGTGAGCCCCTCGGACAGGGGTTGCCCAAAAACATTCAGTACTTC.

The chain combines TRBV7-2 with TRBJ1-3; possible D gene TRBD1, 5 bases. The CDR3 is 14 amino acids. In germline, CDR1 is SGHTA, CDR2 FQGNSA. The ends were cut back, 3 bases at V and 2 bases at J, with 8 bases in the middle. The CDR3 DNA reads TGTGCCAGCAGCTTTTCAGGGACTGGAAACACCATATATTTT. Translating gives CASSFSGTGNTIYF.

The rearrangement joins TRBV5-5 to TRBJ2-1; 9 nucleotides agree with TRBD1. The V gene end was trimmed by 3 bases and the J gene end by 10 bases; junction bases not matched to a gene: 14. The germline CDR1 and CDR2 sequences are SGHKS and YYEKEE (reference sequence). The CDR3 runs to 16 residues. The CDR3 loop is CASSSSGTGSPREQFF. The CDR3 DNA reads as TGTGCCAGCAGCTCGTCCGGGACAGGGTCCCCCAGGGAGCAGTTCTTC.

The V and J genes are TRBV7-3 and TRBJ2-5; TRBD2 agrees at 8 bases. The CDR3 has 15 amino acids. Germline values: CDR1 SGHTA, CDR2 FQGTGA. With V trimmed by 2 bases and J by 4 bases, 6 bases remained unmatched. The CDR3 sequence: CASSLAGGSGETQYF. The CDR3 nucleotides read TGTGCCAGCAGCTTAGCGGGAGGCTCCGGAGAGACCCAGTACTTC.

The CDR3 region is CASRAGSSSSYEQYF. In nucleotides, the CDR3 is TGTGCCAGCAGAGCAGGGTCCTCTAGCTCCTACGAGCAGTACTTC. The chain links TRBV2 to TRBJ2-7, with D possibly TRBD1 on 5 matching bases. The CDR3 consists of 15 residues. The V end lost 6 bases, the J end lost 0 bases, and 15 bases lay between the germline ends. Germline V gene data show CDR1 as SNHLY and CDR2 as FYNNEI.

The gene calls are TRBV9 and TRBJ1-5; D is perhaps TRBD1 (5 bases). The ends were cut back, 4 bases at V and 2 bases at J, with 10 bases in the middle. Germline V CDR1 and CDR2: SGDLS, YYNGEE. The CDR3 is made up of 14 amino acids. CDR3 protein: CASSKDSGNQPQHF. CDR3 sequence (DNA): TGTGCCAGCAGCAAAGACAGCGGCAATCAGCCCCAGCATTTT.